This T cell receptor beta chain was recorded in a study of cytomegalovirus exposure and HLA in healthy donors. Study conclusions and caveats: Published work reported that the classifier diagnosed cytomegalovirus status with high specificity and sensitivity.

The PCR employed 60 Vbeta primers together with 13 Jbeta primers. TCRdb keeps only in-frame clones here, not all; method: immunoSEQ multiplex PCR. This specimen shows around 45,000 clones; the ten leading clones hold 17%. Comments on this clone: What it binds is not known.

V lost 0 bases and J lost 0; bases outside the gene matches: 2. The CDR3 has 15 amino acids. Per germline, CDR1 MNHEY and CDR2 SVGAGI. The chain combines TRBV6-5 with TRBJ2-7; TRBD2 matches 7 bases. The receptor comes from a male donor in good health and CMV-seronegative. Source material: PBMCs. CDR3 nucleotide sequence: TGTGCCAGCAGTTACTCGGGGGGGAGCTCCTACGAGCAGTACTTC. Translation gives CASSYSGGSSYEQYF.